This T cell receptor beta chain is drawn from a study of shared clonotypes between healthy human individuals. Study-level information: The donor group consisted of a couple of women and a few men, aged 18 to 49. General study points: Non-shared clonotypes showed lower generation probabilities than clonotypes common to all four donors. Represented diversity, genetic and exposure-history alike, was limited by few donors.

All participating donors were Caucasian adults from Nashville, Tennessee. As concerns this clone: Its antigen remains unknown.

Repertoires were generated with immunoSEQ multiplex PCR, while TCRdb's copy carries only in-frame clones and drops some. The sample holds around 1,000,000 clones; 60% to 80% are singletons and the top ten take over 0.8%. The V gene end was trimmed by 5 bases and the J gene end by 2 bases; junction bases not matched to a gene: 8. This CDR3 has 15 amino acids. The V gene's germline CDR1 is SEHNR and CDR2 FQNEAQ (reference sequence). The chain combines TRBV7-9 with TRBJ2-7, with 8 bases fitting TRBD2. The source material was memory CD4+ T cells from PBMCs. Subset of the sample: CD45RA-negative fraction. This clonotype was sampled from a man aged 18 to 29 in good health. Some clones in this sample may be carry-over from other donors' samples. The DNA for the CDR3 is TGTGCCAGCAGCCTCGGGGGGGGCGTCCCCTACGAGCAGTACTTC. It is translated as CASSLGGGVPYEQYF.